Following are 9 T cell receptor beta chains from one sample sequenced in a study of blood T cells in healthy people across ages. Primers used in a second PCR of about 7 to 11 cycles were a sample-barcoded 5' primer and a J-beta primer mix. TCRdb analysed the 5' RACE reads with MiXCR anew, one entry per CDR3 protein. The sample shows about 1,000,000 distinct CDR3 sequences, 40% to 50% of them seen only once. Sequencing was carried out using blood. The source of these receptors is a woman in her sixties or seventies in good health.

The V and J genes are TRBV5-4 and TRBJ2-4; 9 bases map to TRBD2. Trimming removed 3 bases from V and 6 bases from J; junction bases left unmatched: 4. This CDR3 spans 14 amino acids. From germline, CDR1 is SGHNT and CDR2 YYREEE (reference sequence). CDR3 in amino acids: CASSYGTSTNIQYF. CDR3 coding DNA: TGTGCCAGCAGCTACGGGACTAGCACAAACATTCAGTACTTC.

The CDR3 nucleotides read TGTGCCAGCAGCTTAGCCCTCGGGACCCAAGAGACCCAGTACTTC. Translated, it gives CASSLALGTQETQYF. The chain recombines TRBV7-9 with TRBJ2-5; D might be TRBD1 or TRBD2, each matching 5 bases. From germline, CDR1 is SEHNR and CDR2 FQNEAQ (reference sequence). This CDR3 has 15 residues. V lost 0 bases and J 1 base, leaving 9 bases between the germline ends.

The chain joins TRBV28 to TRBJ2-7, with a possible D match to TRBD1 (6 bases). Germline-derived CDR1 and CDR2 are MDHEN and SYDVKM. The CDR3 length is 14 residues. Trimming took off 8 bases at V and 4 bases at J, with 18 bases between the two ends. CDR3 sequence reads: CASGGPTGIYEQYF. The CDR3, as DNA: TGTGCCAGCGGGGGCCCCACAGGGATTTACGAGCAGTACTTC.

The chain is built from TRBV12-3 or TRBV12-4 and TRBJ1-5, with 7 nucleotides matching TRBD1. The CDR3 totals 17 residues. The V segment lost 3 bases and the J segment 6 bases; nucleotides outside the gene matches: 14. CDR3 nucleotides: TGTGCCAGCAGTTTTGGAGGGGGCCGTTTGCATATTCAGCCCCAGCATTTT. Its translation: CASSFGGGRLHIQPQHF.

The chain uses TRBV20-1 and TRBJ2-5, with TRBD1 identical over 7 bases. The germline gives CDR1 DFQATT, CDR2 SNEGSKA (reference sequence). The V segment lost 3 bases and the J segment 5 bases; nucleotides outside the gene matches: 9. The CDR3 runs 14 residues. The CDR3 loop reads CSARPRDSEETQYF. CDR3 nucleotide sequence: TGCAGTGCTAGGCCCCGGGACAGTGAGGAGACCCAGTACTTC.

The genes are TRBV6-5 and TRBJ2-5, with 13 bases aligning to TRBD2. The CDR3 sequence is 16 residues long. The J segment lost 11 bases and the V segment lost 4 bases, leaving 13 bases of the junction unmatched. Per germline, CDR1 MNHEY and CDR2 SVGAGI. CDR3 coding DNA: TGTGCCAGCAGTTCCCCAATAGGGACTAGCGGGAATGAGCAGTACTTC. Encoded protein: CASSSPIGTSGNEQYF.

The V gene is TRBV30, the J gene TRBJ2-7, with TRBD2 matching over 10 bases. V shed 0 bases and J 4 bases; nucleotides not matched to a gene: 6. CDR1 is GTSNPN, CDR2 SVGIG, per germline (reference sequence). The CDR3 runs 15 residues. CDR3 protein: CAWSVVAGGGYEQYF. The CDR3 region has the DNA TGTGCCTGGAGTGTAGTAGCGGGAGGAGGTTACGAGCAGTACTTC.

This rearrangement joins TRBV7-9 to TRBJ2-5; TRBD2 aligns across 8 bases. The CDR3 is 15 residues long. In germline, CDR1 is SEHNR, CDR2 FQNEAQ (reference sequence). With 2 bases clipped from V and 5 bases from J, the junction kept 7 bases outside the gene matches. CDR3 in amino acids: CASSLKAGGAETQYF. The CDR3 DNA reads TGTGCCAGCAGCTTAAAGGCGGGAGGAGCCGAGACCCAGTACTTC.

The V gene is TRBV27, the J gene TRBJ2-7; D gene unclear. The CDR3 runs 15 residues. Germline V lookup: CDR1 MNHEY, CDR2 SMNVEV (reference sequence). V gave up 5 bases and J gave up 1 base, with 15 bases separating them. This CDR3 reads CASSPLRAISYEQYF. The CDR3 DNA follows: TGTGCCAGCAGTCCCCTCCGGGCGATTTCCTACGAGCAGTACTTC.